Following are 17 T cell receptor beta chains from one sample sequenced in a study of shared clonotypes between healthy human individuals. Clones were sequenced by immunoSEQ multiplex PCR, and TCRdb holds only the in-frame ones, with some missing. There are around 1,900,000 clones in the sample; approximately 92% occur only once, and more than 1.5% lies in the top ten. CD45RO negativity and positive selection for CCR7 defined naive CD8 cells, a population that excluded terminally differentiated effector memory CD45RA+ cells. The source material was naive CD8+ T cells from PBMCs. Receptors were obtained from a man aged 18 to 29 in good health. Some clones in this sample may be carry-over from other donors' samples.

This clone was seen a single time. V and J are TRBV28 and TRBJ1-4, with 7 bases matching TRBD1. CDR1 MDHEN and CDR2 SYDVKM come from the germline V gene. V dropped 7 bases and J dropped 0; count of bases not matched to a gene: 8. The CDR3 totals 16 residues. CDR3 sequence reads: CASKFLDRATNEKLFF. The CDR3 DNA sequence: TGTGCCAGCAAGTTCCTTGACAGGGCAACTAATGAAAAACTGTTTTTT.

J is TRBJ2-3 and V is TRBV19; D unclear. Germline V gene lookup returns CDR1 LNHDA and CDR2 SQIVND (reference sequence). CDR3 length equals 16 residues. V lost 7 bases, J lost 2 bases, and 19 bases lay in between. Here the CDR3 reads CASTPGPYLATDTQYF. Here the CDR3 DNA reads TGTGCCAGTACCCCGGGCCCGTACCTTGCCACAGATACGCAGTATTTT. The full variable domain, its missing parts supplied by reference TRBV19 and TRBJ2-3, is DGGITQSPKYLFRKEGQNVTLSCEQNLNHDAMYWYRQDPGQGLRLIYYSQIVNDFQKGDIAEGYSVSREKKESFPLTVTSAQKNPTAFYLCASTPGPYLATDTQYFGPGTRLTVL.

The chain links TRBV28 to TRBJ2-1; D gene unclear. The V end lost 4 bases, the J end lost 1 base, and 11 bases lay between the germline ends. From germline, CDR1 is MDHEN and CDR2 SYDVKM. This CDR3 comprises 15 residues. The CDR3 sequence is CASSSYTRSYNEQFF. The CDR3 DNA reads TGTGCCAGCAGTTCTTACACGAGATCCTACAATGAGCAGTTCTTC. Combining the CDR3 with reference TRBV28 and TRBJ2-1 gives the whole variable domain DVKVTQSSRYLVKRTGEKVFLECVQDMDHENMFWYRQDPGLGLRLIYFSYDVKMKEKGDIPEGYSVSREKKERFSLILESASTNQTSMYLCASSSYTRSYNEQFFGPGTRLTVL.

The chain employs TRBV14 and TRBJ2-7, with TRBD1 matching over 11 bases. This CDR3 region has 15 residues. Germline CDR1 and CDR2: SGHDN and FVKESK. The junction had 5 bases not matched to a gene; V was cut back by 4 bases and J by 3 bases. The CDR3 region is CASSLGTGGFYEQYF. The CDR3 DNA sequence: TGTGCCAGCAGCCTCGGGACAGGGGGTTTCTACGAGCAGTACTTC.

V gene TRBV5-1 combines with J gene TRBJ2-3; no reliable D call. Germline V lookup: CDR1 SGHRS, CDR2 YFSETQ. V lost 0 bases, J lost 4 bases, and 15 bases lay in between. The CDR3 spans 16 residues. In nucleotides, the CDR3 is TGCGCCAGCAGCTTGGTTTCCTATGAATTATCAGATACGCAGTATTTT. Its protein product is CASSLVSYELSDTQYF.

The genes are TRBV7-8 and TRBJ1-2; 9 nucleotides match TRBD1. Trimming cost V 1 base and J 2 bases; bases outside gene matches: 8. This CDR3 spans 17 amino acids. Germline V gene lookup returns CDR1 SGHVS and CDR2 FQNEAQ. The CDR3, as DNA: TGTGCCAGCAGCTTAGAGGACAGGGGCCCCCCAAACTATGGCTACACCTTC. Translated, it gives CASSLEDRGPPNYGYTF.

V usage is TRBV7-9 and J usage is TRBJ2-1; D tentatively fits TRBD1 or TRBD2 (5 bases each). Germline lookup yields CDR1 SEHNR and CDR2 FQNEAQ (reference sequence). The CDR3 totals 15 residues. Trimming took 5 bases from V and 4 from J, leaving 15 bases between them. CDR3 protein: CASSPSRGEYNEQFF. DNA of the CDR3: TGTGCCAGCAGCCCCTCGAGAGGGGAATACAATGAGCAGTTCTTC.

The DNA of the CDR3 is TGTGCCAGCAGCATCACAGGACCGAGTGGCGAGCAGTACTTC. Translating gives CASSITGPSGEQYF. V usage is TRBV28 and J usage is TRBJ2-7, with D maybe TRBD1 (5 bases). CDR3 length equals 14 residues. Trimming left V 6 bases short and J 6 bases short, with 18 bases between. Per germline, CDR1 MDHEN and CDR2 SYDVKM.

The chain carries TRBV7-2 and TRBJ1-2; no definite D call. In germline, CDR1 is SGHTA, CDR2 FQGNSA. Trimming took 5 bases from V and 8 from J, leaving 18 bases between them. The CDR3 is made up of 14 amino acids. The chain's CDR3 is CASSQQRPVQGYTF. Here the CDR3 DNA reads TGTGCCAGCAGCCAACAAAGGCCAGTACAGGGCTACACCTTC.

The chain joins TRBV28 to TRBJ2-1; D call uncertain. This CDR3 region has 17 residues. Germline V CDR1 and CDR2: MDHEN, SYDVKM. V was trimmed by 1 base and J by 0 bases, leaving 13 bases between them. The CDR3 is CASSLSVGWSSYNEQFF. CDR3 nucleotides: TGTGCCAGCAGTTTATCGGTCGGCTGGAGCTCCTACAATGAGCAGTTCTTC.

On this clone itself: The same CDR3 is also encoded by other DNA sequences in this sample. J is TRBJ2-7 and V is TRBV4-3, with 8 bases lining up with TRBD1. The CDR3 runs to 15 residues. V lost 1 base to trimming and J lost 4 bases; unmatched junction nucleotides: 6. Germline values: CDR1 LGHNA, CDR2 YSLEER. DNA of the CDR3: TGCGCCAGCAGCCAAGGACAGGGGTCTTCGTACGAGCAGTACTTC. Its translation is CASSQGQGSSYEQYF.

The CDR3 bases are TGCGCCAGCAGCCATATCAGGGGAGCCGGGGCCAACGTCCTGACTTTC. This translates into CASSHIRGAGANVLTF. This rearrangement joins TRBV4-1 to TRBJ2-6, with a weak D call TRBD1 (6 bases). V lost 3 bases and J lost 4, with 13 bases in between. The CDR3 runs to 16 residues. Per the germline V gene, CDR1 is MGHRA and CDR2 is YSYEKL.

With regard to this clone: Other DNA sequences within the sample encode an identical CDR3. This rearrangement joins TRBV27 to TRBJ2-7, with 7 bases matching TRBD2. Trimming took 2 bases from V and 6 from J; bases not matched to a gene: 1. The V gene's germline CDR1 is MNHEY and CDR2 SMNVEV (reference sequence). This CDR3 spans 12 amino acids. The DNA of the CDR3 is TGTGCCAGCAGTTTAGGCGGGAGCGAGCAGTACTTC. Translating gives CASSLGGSEQYF.

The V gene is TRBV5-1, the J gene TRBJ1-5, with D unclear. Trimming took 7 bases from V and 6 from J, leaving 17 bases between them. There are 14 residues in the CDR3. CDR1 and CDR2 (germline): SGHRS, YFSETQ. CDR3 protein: CASPRCEPPQPQHF. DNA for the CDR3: TGCGCCAGCCCTCGATGCGAGCCGCCTCAGCCCCAGCATTTT. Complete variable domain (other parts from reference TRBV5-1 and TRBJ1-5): KAGVTQTPRYLIKTRGQQVTLSCSPISGHRSVSWYQQTPGQGLQFLFEYFSETQRNKGNFPGRFSGRQFSNSRSEMNVSTLELGDSALYLCASPRCEPPQPQHFGDGTRLSIL.

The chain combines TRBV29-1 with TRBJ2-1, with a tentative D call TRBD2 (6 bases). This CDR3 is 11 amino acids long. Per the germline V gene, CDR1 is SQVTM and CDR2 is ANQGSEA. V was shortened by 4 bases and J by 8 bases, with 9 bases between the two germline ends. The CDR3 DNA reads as TGCAGCGTTGTTAGCGGCCATGAGCAGTTCTTC. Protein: CSVVSGHEQFF.

The CDR3 loop is CASSYRDRAEAQYF. CDR3 DNA sequence: TGTGCCAGCAGTTACCGGGACCGGGCCGAGGCCCAGTACTTC. The chain employs TRBV27 and TRBJ2-5; either TRBD1 or TRBD2 may fit D (5 bases each). Deletions cut 4 bases from V and 9 bases from J, with 18 bases between. The CDR3 spans 14 residues. The germline gives CDR1 MNHEY, CDR2 SMNVEV (reference sequence).

The chain's CDR3 is CASSVDLLAGVNTGELFF. In nucleotides, the CDR3 is TGTGCCAGCAGCGTAGATTTACTAGCGGGAGTGAACACCGGGGAGCTGTTTTTT. The chain is built from TRBV9 and TRBJ2-2; TRBD2 matches at 11 bases. J was trimmed by 1 base and V by 0 bases; bases with no gene match: 5. The CDR3 has 18 residues. Per the germline V gene, CDR1 is SGDLS and CDR2 is YYNGEE.